A single sample is the source of the 16 T cell receptor beta chains below, sequenced in a study of T cells in Graves' hyperthyroidism and ophthalmopathy. Amplification targeted TCR beta CDR3 regions from RNA transcripts. HTBI primers were used for first-round RT-PCR of the TCR CDR3. TCRdb fed the multiplex PCR reads into MiXCR, producing one record per CDR3 protein. The sample shows more than 600,000 distinct CDR3 sequences, around 17% of them seen only once. The sequenced sample consisted of blood. These receptor sequences come from a man in his late teens or twenties with Graves' hyperthyroidism.

This clonotype was counted ten times or more. The chain combines TRBV28 with TRBJ2-7, with D possibly being TRBD1 (7 bases). The CDR3 contains 13 residues. Germline CDR1 and CDR2: MDHEN and SYDVKM. V lost 10 bases to trimming and J lost 1 base, with 14 bases between them. The CDR3: CAIAGQRSYEQYF. The CDR3 DNA is TGTGCCATCGCGGGACAGCGGTCCTACGAGCAGTACTTC.

This clonotype has just a few counts. The CDR3 sequence: CSATPLSAASGGVDEQFF. CDR3 nucleotides: TGCAGTGCTACCCCTCTGTCGGCGGCTAGCGGAGGAGTAGATGAGCAGTTCTTC. The rearrangement uses TRBV20-1 and TRBJ2-1, with 7 positions matching TRBD2. Germline V lookup: CDR1 DFQATT, CDR2 SNEGSKA (reference sequence). The V gene end was trimmed by 4 bases and the J gene end by 8 bases; junction bases not matched to a gene: 23. The CDR3 consists of 18 residues.

This clonotype was detected ten times or more. The rearrangement links TRBV2 to TRBJ2-1; D might be TRBD1 (5 bases). Looked up from germline, CDR1 is SNHLY and CDR2 is FYNNEI. The CDR3 is 12 residues long. Trimming shortened V by 7 bases and J by 5 bases, and 9 bases separated the two germline ends. This CDR3 is CASMKGNNEQFF. The CDR3 DNA reads TGTGCCAGCATGAAGGGGAACAATGAGCAGTTCTTC.

This clonotype was detected only a few times. The chain carries TRBV3-1 and TRBJ2-5; 12 positions agree with TRBD2. CDR3 length: 15 residues. V shed 6 bases, J shed 5 bases, and the junction held 7 bases outside the gene matches. CDR1 LGHDT and CDR2 YNNKEL come from the germline V gene (reference sequence). In nucleotides, the CDR3 is TGTGCCAGCAGGCCGACTAGCGGGAGAGGCGAGACCCAGTACTTC. It translates to CASRPTSGRGETQYF.

This sequence joins TRBV9 and TRBJ2-5; D is unresolved. The CDR3 sequence is 15 residues long. V lost 3 bases and J lost 0, with 12 bases in between. CDR1 and CDR2 from the germline V gene are SGDLS and YYNGEE. CDR3 region: CASSAQDFYQETQYF. CDR3 coding DNA: TGTGCCAGCAGCGCCCAAGACTTCTACCAAGAGACCCAGTACTTC.

The V call is TRBV5-1, the J call TRBJ2-3; D gene uncertain. The germline V gene has CDR1 SGHRS and CDR2 YFSETQ. This CDR3 contains 14 residues. Trimming took off 2 bases at V and 1 base at J, with 8 bases between the two ends. The CDR3 DNA follows: TGCGCCAGCAGCTTTCAGGCGGGCACAGATACGCAGTATTTT. Protein sequence: CASSFQAGTDTQYF.

The rearrangement joins TRBV28 to TRBJ2-5, with 8 bases fitting TRBD2. J lost 4 bases, V lost 4 bases, and 11 bases had no gene match. This CDR3 has 16 amino acids. Per germline, CDR1 MDHEN and CDR2 SYDVKM. CDR3: CASSSAGTRWGETQYF. The CDR3 DNA sequence: TGTGCCAGCAGTTCGGCCGGGACTAGGTGGGGAGAGACCCAGTACTTC.

In this sample, this clonotype turned up many times. The chain carries TRBV30 and TRBJ1-5, with D perhaps matching TRBD1 (5 bases). Germline CDR1 GTSNPN, CDR2 SVGIG (reference sequence). Trimming pared 8 bases from V and 6 bases from J, leaving 17 bases between. There are 13 residues in the CDR3. The CDR3 protein is CALSRGIGQPQHF. In nucleotides, the CDR3 is TGTGCCCTTTCCCGGGGCATTGGTCAGCCCCAGCATTTT.

This clonotype was observed many times. J is TRBJ2-1 and V is TRBV20-1; D not certain. Deletions cut 0 bases from V and 0 bases from J, with 9 bases between. Germline V gene lookup returns CDR1 DFQATT and CDR2 SNEGSKA (reference sequence). The CDR3 consists of 15 residues. The CDR3, as DNA: TGCAGTGCTAGAGATGTCAGTAGCTCCTACAATGAGCAGTTCTTC. Its translation: CSARDVSSSYNEQFF.

The DNA for the CDR3 is TGTGCCAGCACCCGGGGGACTAGCGGGAGCATGAATGAGCAGTTCTTC. This gives the protein CASTRGTSGSMNEQFF. The chain employs TRBV12-3 or TRBV12-4 and TRBJ2-1, with TRBD2 matching 14 bases. The CDR3 is made up of 16 amino acids. V lost 7 bases, J lost 7 bases, and 9 bases stayed unmatched.

In its sample, this clonotype was seen once. This chain uses TRBV27 with TRBJ2-7, with 8 nucleotides matching TRBD2. Trimming at V came to 5 bases and at J to 7 bases, leaving 4 bases not matched to a gene. CDR1 is MNHEY, CDR2 SMNVEV, per germline (reference sequence). CDR3 length: 12 amino acids. This CDR3 is CASSQPGGEQYF. CDR3 in DNA: TGTGCCAGCAGTCAGCCGGGGGGGGAGCAGTACTTC.

CDR3 DNA: TGTGCCAGCAGTCCCACACAGGGGGCGACTGGGGCCAACGTCCTGACTTTC. This encodes CASSPTQGATGANVLTF. V gene TRBV12-3 or TRBV12-4 combines with J gene TRBJ2-6; 9 bases line up with TRBD1. The CDR3 runs 17 residues. V was pared by 5 bases and J by 2 bases, with 7 bases of the junction left unmatched.

This clonotype was detected ten times or more. V is TRBV2 and J is TRBJ2-7; D possibly corresponds to TRBD2 (6 bases). Trimming took 0 bases from V and 5 from J, leaving 14 bases between them. This CDR3 has 15 amino acids. Germline loops: CDR1 SNHLY, CDR2 FYNNEI. CDR3 in DNA: TGTGCCAGCAGTGAAGCGCTGAGGGGCGGGGACGAGCAGTACTTC. Amino acids: CASSEALRGGDEQYF.

As DNA, the CDR3 is TGTGCCAGTAGTCCCAGGGGATGGGGCTCCGAGCAGTACTTC. Translating it yields CASSPRGWGSEQYF. The chain combines TRBV19 with TRBJ2-7; tentatively, D is TRBD1 (6 bases). V lost 5 bases and J lost 6, with 17 bases in between. The CDR3 is 14 residues long. The germline CDR1 and CDR2 sequences are LNHDA and SQIVND (reference sequence). Complete variable domain (other parts from reference TRBV19 and TRBJ2-7): DGGITQSPKYLFRKEGQNVTLSCEQNLNHDAMYWYRQDPGQGLRLIYYSQIVNDFQKGDIAEGYSVSREKKESFPLTVTSAQKNPTAFYLCASSPRGWGSEQYFGPGTRLTVT.

This clonotype has at least ten counts. The genes are TRBV28 and TRBJ1-4; no clear D gene. Trimming took off 6 bases at V and 6 bases at J, with 14 bases between the two ends. The CDR3 totals 14 residues. From germline, CDR1 is MDHEN and CDR2 SYDVKM. The DNA for the CDR3 is TGTGCCAGCAGCCTCCCCGGAGCGGATGAAAAACTGTTTTTT. Translated: CASSLPGADEKLFF.

The chain uses TRBV3-1 and TRBJ2-5, with D possibly TRBD2 on 5 matching bases. Germline CDR1 reads LGHDT; CDR2 reads YNNKEL (reference sequence). V dropped 4 bases and J dropped 14 bases, with 14 bases sitting between them. This CDR3 is 11 amino acids long. DNA of the CDR3: TGTGCCAGCAGCCCCGGACCGAGGGTATACTTC. Protein product: CASSPGPRVYF.